This note documents a single T cell receptor beta chain sequence. Clones were read by immunoSEQ multiplex PCR, and TCRdb kept only the in-frame ones, dropping some. The table has a few million clones, 85% to 95% seen once. This record comes from a study of shared clonotypes between healthy human individuals. On the study more broadly: The study enrolled a couple of women and a few men aged 18 to 49.

After removal of 3 bases from V and 4 bases from J, the junction contained 12 bases not matched to a gene. This CDR3 is built from 16 residues. Germline V gene lookup returns CDR1 SGDLS and CDR2 YYNGEE. CD45RO-negative, CCR7-selected cells formed the naive CD8 fraction, which excluded terminally differentiated effector memory CD45RA+ cells. The V gene is TRBV9, the J gene TRBJ1-1, with 7 bases lining up with TRBD1. This receptor was identified in a man aged 18 to 29 in good health. Some clones in this sample may be carry-over from other donors' samples. The sequencing sample was made of naive CD8+ T cells from PBMCs. For the CDR3, the DNA is TGTGCCAGCAGCGCTGGCAGGGGGGCGCGGGGCACTGAAGCTTTCTTT. Translated, it gives CASSAGRGARGTEAFF.